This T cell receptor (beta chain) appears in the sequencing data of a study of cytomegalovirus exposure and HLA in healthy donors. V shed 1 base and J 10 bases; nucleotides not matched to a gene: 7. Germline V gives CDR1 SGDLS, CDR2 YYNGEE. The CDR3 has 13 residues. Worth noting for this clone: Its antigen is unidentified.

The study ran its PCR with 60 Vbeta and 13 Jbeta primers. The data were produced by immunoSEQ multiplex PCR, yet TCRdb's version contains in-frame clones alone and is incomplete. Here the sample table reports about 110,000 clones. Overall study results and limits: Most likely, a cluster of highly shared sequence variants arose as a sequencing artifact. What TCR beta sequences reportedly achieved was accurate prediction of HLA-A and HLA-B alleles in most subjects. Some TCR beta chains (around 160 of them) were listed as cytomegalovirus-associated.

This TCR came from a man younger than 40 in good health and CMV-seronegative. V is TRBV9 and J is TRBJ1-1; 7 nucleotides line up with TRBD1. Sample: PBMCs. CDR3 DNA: TGTGCCAGCAGCGTACTAGACAGGGAAAGAGCTTTCTTT. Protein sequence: CASSVLDRERAFF.